This entry describes one TCR beta chain. This specimen belongs to a study of blood T cell repertoires in COVID-19. Authors' analysis steps: Nucleated cell number was recorded as an estimate derived from reference gene primer amplification. The data were produced by immunoSEQ multiplex PCR, yet TCRdb's version contains in-frame clones alone and is incomplete. The DNA was the basis for D and trimming; V, J and clone size are from that table. The sample carries 65,000 to 95,000 clones, around four fifths recorded once. V shed 3 bases and J shed 0 bases, with 15 bases lying between them. The CDR3 extends over 16 amino acids. Germline CDR1 and CDR2: KGHSH and LQKENI.

This TCR came from a man older than 75 with active or convalescent COVID-19. Input material: peripheral blood. The V gene is TRBV18, the J gene TRBJ2-7; a possible D gene is TRBD2 (6 bases). DNA for the CDR3: TGTGCCAGCTCACCCCGGGGTAGCGGCCCCTCCTACGAGCAGTACGTC. It codes for CASSPRGSGPSYEQYV.